Below, 20 T cell receptor beta chains from the same sample are listed, as sequenced in a study of tumor and adjacent non-tumor tissue in lung cancer (dated by TCRdb to 2016 to 2019). Library generation was performed with multiplex PCR. Sequencing was performed on an Illumina HiSeq 2500. TCRbeta libraries were constructed through three rounds of nested PCR with primers (Table S4) according to protocols modified from ARM-PCR. Starting from the raw public reads, TCRdb applied fastp trimming at Q25, assembled clones with MiXCR and retained in-frame beta chains. Rows matching on CDR3 protein sequence are summarized as one entry with the most common DNA and genes. The sample table holds 60,000 to 90,000 distinct CDR3 sequences, of which over 70% were seen once. The leading ten clones occupy roughly 12% of the sample. RNA was isolated from bulk, unsorted tissue, and RNA quality was assessed with a NanoDrop ND-1000 and an Agilent 2100.

Sequencing input: lung tumor tissue. All receptors come from a woman in her 50s with non-small cell lung cancer.

The rearrangement joins TRBV6-5 to TRBJ2-1, with TRBD2 as a possible D gene (5 bases). This CDR3 has 15 amino acids. The V end was cut by 9 bases, the J end by 9 bases, with 24 bases between. CDR1 is MNHEY and CDR2 is SVGAGI in the germline V gene. CDR3 residues: CASRYSRQRTLEQFF. In DNA, the CDR3 is TGTGCCAGTCGTTACTCGCGCCAGCGGACCCTTGAGCAGTTCTTC.

For this clonotype: One junction end does not reproduce the germline sequence, and a read error may be involved. This sequence joins TRBV28 and TRBJ2-7; 11 bases fit TRBD1. The length of the CDR3 is 14 residues. The V gene's germline CDR1 is MDHEN and CDR2 SYDVKM. CDR3 loop: CASTGQGATYEQYF. The CDR3 DNA is TGTGCCAGCACAGGACAGGGGGCAACCTACGAGCAGTACTTT.

This sequence joins TRBV5-1 and TRBJ2-6; 7 bases align to TRBD1. The CDR3 is made up of 17 amino acids. In germline, CDR1 is SGHRS, CDR2 YFSETQ. The V segment lost 5 bases and the J segment 5 bases; nucleotides outside the gene matches: 13. CDR3 in amino acids: CASSVQTGSSRANVLTF. In nucleotides, the CDR3 is TGCGCCAGCAGTGTACAGACAGGGTCGTCTAGGGCCAACGTCCTGACTTTC. Supplemented by reference TRBV5-1 and TRBJ2-6, the full variable domain reads KAGVTQTPRYLIKTRGQQVTLSCSPISGHRSVSWYQQTPGQGLQFLFEYFSETQRNKGNFPGRFSGRQFSNSRSEMNVSTLELGDSALYLCASSVQTGSSRANVLTFGAGSRLTVL.

On this clonotype itself: A read error may explain this, as a much larger clone is one base away. The DNA for the CDR3 is TGTGCCAGCATCCGGACAGGGAGCACAGATATGCAGTATTTT. Protein product: CASIRTGSTDMQYF. The chain is built from TRBV12-3 or TRBV12-4 and TRBJ2-3; TRBD1 agrees at 8 bases. This CDR3 has 14 residues.

This clonotype was seen only once. Germline and junction disagree at one end, which may indicate a read error. The chain joins TRBV24-1 to TRBJ2-2; 7 bases fit TRBD1. Germline loops: CDR1 KGHDR, CDR2 SFDVKD. The CDR3 totals 18 residues. This CDR3 is CATSEFASGTAYTGELFF. As DNA, the CDR3 is TGTGCCACCAGTGAGTTTGCCTCCGGGACAGCCTACACGGGGGAGCTGTTTTTT.

With respect to this clonotype: An end of the junction does not agree with germline; a read error may underlie this. This chain connects TRBV12-3 or TRBV12-4 to TRBJ2-7; D unresolved. There are 13 residues in the CDR3. CDR3 coding DNA: TGTACCAGCAGTTCCGTAACGGTCTACGAACAGTACTTC. It translates to CTSSSVTVYEQYF.

This clonotype was observed once. Since no conserved phenylalanine or tryptophan closes the CDR3, a read error is the likely cause. No DNA is shown, since the ends of the CDR3 on it are uncertain; the CDR3 is the one TCRdb lists. This sequence joins TRBV20-1 and TRBJ2-7; the D call of TRBD2 is as the table states it, not checked on the DNA. The CDR3 extends over 19 residues, inclusive of both ends. Germline lookup yields CDR1 DFQATT and CDR2 SNEGSKA (reference sequence). CDR3 region: CSARDSGLARLGSSYEQYI.

Concerning this clonotype: Because it lacks the conserved phenylalanine or tryptophan at the end, this CDR3 is likely a read error. V gene TRBV28 combines with J gene TRBJ2-7, with D possibly TRBD2 on 6 matching bases. Trimming shortened V by 11 bases and J by 3 bases, and 14 bases separated the two germline ends. CDR3 size: 12 residues. Germline assignment: CDR1 MDHEN and CDR2 SYDVKM. As DNA, the CDR3 is TGTGCCGGCGGGATTGCGGGCTACGAGCAGTACATC. Translating gives CAGGIAGYEQYI.

This clonotype showed up many times. This sequence joins TRBV29-1 and TRBJ2-7; 12 positions agree with TRBD2. Germline-derived CDR1 and CDR2 are SQVTM and ANQGSEA. This CDR3 is 15 amino acids long. V lost 7 bases and J lost 3; bases outside the gene matches: 10. The CDR3 is CSALRTSGMDYEQYF. The CDR3 DNA sequence: TGCAGCGCCCTTCGGACTAGCGGGATGGACTACGAGCAGTACTTC.

By share, this clonotype counts as large. The chain carries TRBV11-2 and TRBJ2-1; 12 bases match TRBD2. Germline V gene lookup returns CDR1 SGHAT and CDR2 FQNNGV. The CDR3 is 15 residues long. The trim removed 0 bases at V and 9 bases at J, leaving 3 bases unmatched. CDR3 in DNA: TGTGCCAGCAGCTTAGAAGCTAGCGGGAGGGCTGAGCAGTTCTTC. Translation gives CASSLEASGRAEQFF. Variable domain in full (rest from reference TRBV11-2 and TRBJ2-1): EAGVAQSPRYKIIEKRQSVAFWCNPISGHATLYWYQQILGQGPKLLIQFQNNGVVDDSQLPKDRFSAERLKGVDSTLKIQPAKLEDSAVYLCASSLEASGRAEQFFGPGTRLTVL.

This clonotype is termed medium-sized (0.01 to 0.1%). V gene TRBV29-1 combines with J gene TRBJ2-7; 12 bases map to TRBD2. The CDR3 is 16 amino acids. The V segment lost 6 bases and the J segment 3 bases; nucleotides outside the gene matches: 12. Germline lookup yields CDR1 SQVTM and CDR2 ANQGSEA. CDR3 nucleotide sequence: TGCAGCGTGAAACTAGCGGGAGGCGCGTCGATCTACGAGCAGTACTTC. Translation gives CSVKLAGGASIYEQYF.

About this clonotype: As the CDR3 is not closed by the conserved phenylalanine or tryptophan, this likely results from a read error. V is TRBV14 and J is TRBJ2-7; 7 bases match TRBD1. This CDR3 has 16 residues. Germline-derived CDR1 and CDR2 are SGHDN and FVKESK. For the CDR3, the DNA is TGTGCCAGCAGTCAAGGGACGGACAGGAAGGCGTGGGAGCAGTACTCC. Translating it yields CASSQGTDRKAWEQYS.

The chain has TRBV6-2 or TRBV6-3 and TRBJ2-1; D remains ambiguous. The V end lost 6 bases, the J end lost 4 bases, and 19 bases lay between the germline ends. The CDR3 extends over 16 amino acids. The V gene's germline CDR1 is MNHEY and CDR2 SVGEGT. The CDR3 DNA reads as TGTGCCAGCAGCCTGTCCGCCAGGAGCTCATACAATGAGCAGTTCTTC. Translated, it gives CASSLSARSSYNEQFF.

Remarks on this clonotype: A read error may account for a junction end that differs from germline. This rearrangement joins TRBV28 to TRBJ2-4; a weak D match, TRBD2 (5 bases). The CDR3 extends over 13 amino acids. Germline V CDR1 and CDR2: MDHEN, SYDVKM. The CDR3 nucleotides are TGTGTCAGCAGTTTAGAGGGCAAAAACATTCGGTACTTC. Translation gives CVSSLEGKNIRYF.

This clonotype turned up a few times. Because the CDR3 is missing its conserved closing phenylalanine or tryptophan, this is likely a read error. The DNA is omitted, as the CDR3 cannot be located on it reliably, and the CDR3 follows TCRdb's listing. This chain links TRBV4-2 with TRBJ1-5. The length of the CDR3 is 15 amino acids, counting both ends. CDR1 and CDR2 (germline): LGHNA, YNFKEQ. The CDR3 spells CASSQDLTSSQPRHL.

Of note for this clonotype: The germline gene is not matched at one end of the junction; a read error may be the cause. V usage is TRBV4-2 and J usage is TRBJ1-5, with D uncertain. This CDR3 has 15 residues. The germline V gene has CDR1 LGHNA and CDR2 YNFKEQ. CDR3 residues: CVSCHDLTSNQPQHF. The CDR3 region has the DNA TGTGTCAGCTGCCATGACCTCACTAGCAATCAGCCCCAGCATTTT.

On this clonotype itself: Lacking the conserved final phenylalanine or tryptophan, this CDR3 likely reflects a read error. The chain carries TRBV12-3 or TRBV12-4 and TRBJ2-6; D remains ambiguous. The CDR3 runs 22 residues. V was trimmed by 9 bases and J by 2 bases, leaving 35 bases between them. The CDR3 region has the DNA TGTGCCAGTAGGTCGATCCTCCGAGCTCCCATGGAGCGAGACGCTGGGGCCAACGTCCTGACTCTC. Its translation: CASRSILRAPMERDAGANVLTL.

On this clonotype itself: The germline gene is not matched at one end of the junction; a read error may be the cause. CDR3 bases: TGCGCCAGCAGCTTAGCGGGGTGGTGGCAGTTCTTC. This gives the protein CASSLAGWWQFF. This chain joins TRBV7-8 and TRBJ2-1; TRBD2 agrees at 8 bases. Germline CDR1 reads SGHVS; CDR2 reads FQNEAQ. The CDR3 consists of 12 residues.

The chain carries TRBV4-1 and TRBJ1-5, with D tentatively TRBD1 (6 bases). Trimming took off 7 bases at V and 3 bases at J, with 16 bases between the two ends. Germline CDR1 reads MGHRA; CDR2 reads YSYEKL. This CDR3 spans 15 amino acids. CDR3: CASNQVGGNNQPQHF. The DNA for the CDR3 is TGCGCCAGCAACCAGGTTGGGGGCAACAATCAGCCCCAGCATTTT.

The chain carries TRBV12-3 or TRBV12-4 and TRBJ2-5; no reliable D call. V shed 11 bases and J shed 1 base, with 20 bases lying between them. This CDR3 contains 15 residues. In nucleotides, the CDR3 is TGTGCCTACAGTTTCCCCTTGACCCCCCAAGAGACCCAGTACTTC. Its protein is CAYSFPLTPQETQYF.